Listed below are T cell receptor beta chains from one sample, sequenced in a study of cytomegalovirus exposure and HLA in healthy donors. The method was immunoSEQ multiplex PCR; TCRdb's version includes in-frame clones alone and lacks a portion of them. Among about 160,000 clones listed, approximately 81% were seen once. What was sequenced was PBMCs. The receptor source for this set is a woman between 25 and 40 years old in good health and CMV-seropositive. CDR3s include the opening cysteine and the closing phenylalanine or tryptophan.

V gene: TRBV4-3; CDR3 length: 13; J gene: TRBJ1-1; CDR3 protein: CASSQVVNTEAFF
V gene: TRBV7-9; CDR3 length: 13; J gene: TRBJ1-1; CDR3 protein: CASSLGIQGEAFF
V gene: TRBV6-4; CDR3 length: 16; J gene: TRBJ2-1; CDR3 protein: CASSDSSSGGHNEQFF
V gene: TRBV7-6; CDR3 length: 15; J gene: TRBJ2-5; CDR3 protein: CASSLDVAGVETQYF
V gene: TRBV6-6; CDR3 length: 14; J gene: TRBJ2-7; CDR3 protein: CASSYGSGAYEQYF
V gene: TRBV7-2; CDR3 length: 14; J gene: TRBJ2-7; CDR3 protein: CASSPGQALYEQYF
V gene: TRBV7-2; CDR3 length: 12; J gene: TRBJ2-5; CDR3 protein: CASSHTVETQYF
V gene: TRBV10-3; CDR3 length: 13; J gene: TRBJ2-7; CDR3 protein: CAISVQGGYEQYF
V gene: TRBV27; CDR3 length: 13; J gene: TRBJ2-7; CDR3 protein: CASSLSNYYEQYF
V gene: TRBV19; CDR3 length: 12; J gene: TRBJ2-1; CDR3 protein: CASSNSQSEQFF
V gene: TRBV10-3; CDR3 length: 17; J gene: TRBJ2-3; CDR3 protein: CAISETPSGGAKDTQYF
V gene: TRBV6-1; CDR3 length: 20; J gene: TRBJ1-6; CDR3 protein: CASSAPKGGRSSSYNSPLHF
V gene: TRBV18; CDR3 length: 15; J gene: TRBJ2-1; CDR3 protein: CASSPAGGGTNEQFF
V gene: TRBV4-2; CDR3 length: 16; J gene: TRBJ1-5; CDR3 protein: CASSQAQGANNQPQHF
V gene: TRBV12-5; CDR3 length: 13; J gene: TRBJ1-1; CDR3 protein: CASASGGNTEAFF
V gene: TRBV19; CDR3 length: 16; J gene: TRBJ1-3; CDR3 protein: CASSPFRDSSGNTIYF
V gene: TRBV4-3; CDR3 length: 14; J gene: TRBJ1-2; CDR3 protein: CASSQGRGSYGYTF
V gene: TRBV5-1; CDR3 length: 14; J gene: TRBJ1-3; CDR3 protein: CASSLAVPGNTIYF
V gene: TRBV6-5; CDR3 length: 16; J gene: TRBJ2-1; CDR3 protein: CASSFAGQGAFDEQFF
V gene: TRBV5-1; CDR3 length: 14; J gene: TRBJ2-5; CDR3 protein: CASSPSNSQETQYF
V gene: TRBV6-1; CDR3 length: 13; J gene: TRBJ1-1; CDR3 protein: CASSSPRGVGAFF
V gene: TRBV9; CDR3 length: 13; J gene: TRBJ1-6; CDR3 protein: CASSPGTGETLHF
V gene: TRBV6-6; CDR3 length: 11; J gene: TRBJ2-5; CDR3 protein: CASSWDRIKYF
V gene: TRBV7-9; CDR3 length: 16; J gene: TRBJ2-2; CDR3 protein: CASSSTGTVNTGELFF
V gene: TRBV9; CDR3 length: 16; J gene: TRBJ2-3; CDR3 protein: CASSVGTGRLTDTQYF
V gene: TRBV5-1; CDR3 length: 15; J gene: TRBJ2-2; CDR3 protein: CASSLGQGGAGELFF